This T cell receptor (beta chain) was found in a study of response to subunit inactivated influenza vaccine. TCRdb itself ran the RT-PCR reads through MiXCR, one entry per CDR3 protein. The sample has roughly 700,000 distinct CDR3 sequences, around 14% seen once. The CDR3 spans 13 residues. V was cut by 6 bases and J by 3 bases, with 11 bases left in between. The V gene's germline CDR1 is MNHNY and CDR2 SVGAGI (reference sequence). The material was PBMCs from blood, obtained around two weeks before vaccination. The V gene is TRBV6-6, the J gene TRBJ1-1; no definite D call. This clonotype originated in a man aged 50-60 years who received an inactivated influenza vaccine. The CDR3 nucleotides read TGTGCCAGCAGGCTACTCCGAGACACTGAAGCTTTCTTT. Encoded protein: CASRLLRDTEAFF.